One and the same sample provided the 30 T cell receptor beta chains below, sequenced in a study of T cell changes during pregnancy in multiple sclerosis. Sequencing used immunoSEQ multiplex PCR; TCRdb keeps in-frame clones, though not all of them. The repertoire holds just under 95,000 clones, with around 94% as singletons. The sequences come from peripheral blood, collected in the first trimester of pregnancy. These receptors were obtained from a female donor with multiple sclerosis, enrolled in a pregnancy study.

The gene calls are TRBV4-2 and TRBJ2-7; D gene uncertain. The ends were cut back, 1 base at V and 2 bases at J, with 6 bases in the middle. The CDR3 covers 13 residues. Germline CDR1 is LGHNA and CDR2 is YNFKEQ. The CDR3 loop reads CASSQVPAYEQYF. The CDR3 nucleotides read TGTGCCAGCAGCCAAGTCCCAGCCTACGAGCAGTACTTC.

The chain uses TRBV9 and TRBJ2-1; 8 positions agree with TRBD2. CDR3 length equals 14 residues. V was pared by 7 bases and J by 1 base, with 4 bases of the junction left unmatched. Germline V lookup: CDR1 SGDLS, CDR2 YYNGEE. The CDR3 DNA reads TGTGCCAGCGCGGGCGGGAGGTCCTACAATGAGCAGTTCTTC. This gives the protein CASAGGRSYNEQFF.

The gene calls are TRBV29-1 and TRBJ2-1; a possible D gene is TRBD2 (6 bases). CDR1 and CDR2 (germline): SQVTM, ANQGSEA. V lost 6 bases and J 8 bases, leaving 23 bases between the germline ends. This CDR3 contains 15 residues. CDR3 protein: CSVAPRLAPGHEQFF. CDR3 nucleotide sequence: TGCAGCGTGGCCCCCCGGCTAGCGCCGGGGCATGAGCAGTTCTTC.

J is TRBJ1-2 and V is TRBV6-5; no firm D call. The CDR3 contains 12 residues. Trimming removed 7 bases from V and 9 bases from J, with 15 bases in between. Germline assignment: CDR1 MNHEY and CDR2 SVGAGI. CDR3 amino acids: CASKEGSYRYTF. DNA of the CDR3: TGTGCCAGCAAAGAGGGATCCTACCGCTACACCTTC.

The rearrangement joins TRBV27 to TRBJ1-2; possibly TRBD1 for D (6 bases). V lost 2 bases and J lost 7, with 14 bases in between. The CDR3 totals 14 residues. The V gene's germline CDR1 is MNHEY and CDR2 SMNVEV (reference sequence). Here the CDR3 DNA reads TGTGCCAGCAGTTTAAATCAGGGGAATATTGGCTACACCTTC. Encoded protein: CASSLNQGNIGYTF.

V usage is TRBV27 and J usage is TRBJ2-3, with D possibly matching TRBD2 (6 bases). Germline CDR1 MNHEY, CDR2 SMNVEV (reference sequence). Trimming took off 3 bases at V and 0 bases at J, with 22 bases between the two ends. This CDR3 has 19 amino acids. The DNA for the CDR3 is TGTGCCAGCAGTTTTATGGCGGGATCGCCGATGGCAAGCACAGATACGCAGTATTTT. This gives the protein CASSFMAGSPMASTDTQYF.

The chain employs TRBV4-1 and TRBJ2-1; the D gene is possibly TRBD2 (6 bases). This CDR3 region has 16 residues. Germline V lookup: CDR1 MGHRA, CDR2 YSYEKL. V was shortened by 0 bases and J by 3 bases, with 12 bases between the two germline ends. Here the CDR3 DNA reads TGCGCCAGCAGCCAAGACTCCCCGGGACTCTACAATGAGCAGTTCTTC. It encodes CASSQDSPGLYNEQFF.

The chain is built from TRBV28 and TRBJ2-3, with a tentative D call TRBD2 (5 bases). CDR3 length: 16 amino acids. The V gene's germline CDR1 is MDHEN and CDR2 SYDVKM. V was cut by 2 bases and J by 4 bases, with 16 bases left in between. CDR3 DNA: TGTGCCAGCAGTTTAGCGGGCCCGGGTGCAGCAGATACGCAGTATTTT. It translates to CASSLAGPGAADTQYF.

The chain carries TRBV7-2 and TRBJ1-1; D ambiguous. V was pared by 2 bases and J by 5 bases, with 9 bases between. The germline V gene has CDR1 SGHTA and CDR2 FQGNSA. CDR3 length: 13 amino acids. The CDR3 bases are TGTGCCAGCAGCTTATGGCGGGGTACTGAAGCTTTCTTT. Protein product: CASSLWRGTEAFF.

The chain joins TRBV19 to TRBJ2-3, with D possibly being TRBD2 (6 bases). The CDR3 contains 16 residues. Germline V CDR1 and CDR2: LNHDA, SQIVND (reference sequence). V dropped 5 bases and J dropped 0 bases, with 15 bases sitting between them. CDR3 in amino acids: CASSPELAPSTDTQYF. In DNA form, the CDR3 reads TGTGCCAGTAGTCCGGAACTAGCACCGAGCACAGATACGCAGTATTTT.

This clone was seen only once. The chain couples TRBV6-1 to TRBJ2-4; D unresolved. The CDR3 consists of 12 residues. V was cut by 8 bases and J by 0 bases, with 5 bases left in between. Germline CDR1 is MNHNS and CDR2 is SASEGT. CDR3 in amino acids: CASRVAKNIQYF. The CDR3 DNA reads as TGTGCCAGCCGGGTAGCCAAAAACATTCAGTACTTC.

The rearrangement joins TRBV9 to TRBJ1-1, with 9 nucleotides matching TRBD1. J was trimmed by 7 bases and V by 3 bases; bases with no gene match: 10. CDR1 and CDR2 from the germline V gene are SGDLS and YYNGEE. There are 15 residues in the CDR3. CDR3 protein: CASSARDRDQDEAFF. CDR3 sequence (DNA): TGTGCCAGCAGCGCCCGGGACAGGGATCAGGATGAAGCTTTCTTT.

V and J are TRBV19 and TRBJ2-7, with 9 bases matching TRBD2. Trimming took 4 bases from V and 2 from J; bases not matched to a gene: 6. The germline V gene encodes CDR1 LNHDA and CDR2 SQIVND (reference sequence). The CDR3 runs 15 residues. Here the CDR3 DNA reads TGTGCCAGTAGTAGGCGACTAGCGGACCCCTACGAGCAGTACTTC. As protein: CASSRRLADPYEQYF. Supplemented by reference TRBV19 and TRBJ2-7, the full variable domain reads DGGITQSPKYLFRKEGQNVTLSCEQNLNHDAMYWYRQDPGQGLRLIYYSQIVNDFQKGDIAEGYSVSREKKESFPLTVTSAQKNPTAFYLCASSRRLADPYEQYFGPGTRLTVT.

V is TRBV6-1 and J is TRBJ2-7; 8 bases align to TRBD1. The CDR3 consists of 15 residues. The germline V gene encodes CDR1 MNHNS and CDR2 SASEGT. The junction had 6 bases not matched to a gene; V was cut back by 5 bases and J by 0 bases. CDR3 nucleotide sequence: TGTGCCAGCAGTCGCTACGGACAGGGCTCCTACGAGCAGTACTTC. Residues: CASSRYGQGSYEQYF.

V usage is TRBV29-1 and J usage is TRBJ2-3; the match to TRBD2 covers 7 bases. Looked up from germline, CDR1 is SQVTM and CDR2 is ANQGSEA. Trimming at V came to 3 bases and at J to 0 bases, leaving 6 bases not matched to a gene. There are 15 residues in the CDR3. The CDR3 nucleotides read TGCAGCGTTGATTCGCCTAGCGGTAGCACAGATACGCAGTATTTT. It is translated as CSVDSPSGSTDTQYF.

This chain's CDR3 is CASRLTSGTYEQYF. CDR3 sequence (DNA): TGTGCCAGCAGATTGACTAGCGGGACCTACGAGCAGTACTTC. The chain links TRBV28 to TRBJ2-7, with 11 bases identical to TRBD2. This CDR3 is built from 14 residues. V trimming: 6 bases; J trimming: 2 bases; junction bases outside the gene matches: 3. CDR1 and CDR2 from the germline V gene are MDHEN and SYDVKM.

This clone was seen just once. This sequence joins TRBV28 and TRBJ1-2; no clear D gene. V lost 1 base and J lost 7, with 10 bases in between. The V gene's germline CDR1 is MDHEN and CDR2 SYDVKM. This CDR3 comprises 13 residues. This chain's CDR3 is CASSLSEAVGYTF. As DNA, the CDR3 is TGTGCCAGCAGTTTATCCGAGGCGGTTGGCTACACCTTC.

This clone was counted ten times or more. This chain joins TRBV4-2 and TRBJ2-6; no firm D call. The germline V and J ends were trimmed by 0 bases and 4 bases, with 10 bases remaining between them. The CDR3 runs 16 residues. Per germline, CDR1 LGHNA and CDR2 YNFKEQ. The CDR3 loop reads CASSQDLLSGANVLTF. The CDR3 DNA reads as TGTGCCAGCAGCCAAGATCTCTTGTCGGGGGCCAACGTCCTGACTTTC.

The rearrangement joins TRBV4-3 to TRBJ1-4; a possible D gene is TRBD1 (6 bases). The CDR3 consists of 14 residues. Germline CDR1 reads LGHNA; CDR2 reads YSLEER. Trimming left V 5 bases short and J 6 bases short, with 13 bases between. The CDR3 coding sequence is TGCGCCAGCAGCACACAGGGAGCGGATGAAAAACTGTTTTTT. Translated: CASSTQGADEKLFF.

The rearrangement uses TRBV4-3 and TRBJ2-3, with 7 bases lining up with TRBD1. The J segment lost 8 bases and the V segment lost 5 bases, leaving 13 bases of the junction unmatched. The CDR3 totals 15 residues. Germline V CDR1 and CDR2: LGHNA, YSLEER. The CDR3 loop reads CASSSHGQELGTQYF. CDR3 nucleotide sequence: TGCGCCAGCAGCTCCCACGGACAGGAGTTGGGTACGCAGTATTTT.

Only one count was recorded for this clone. This sequence joins TRBV7-8 and TRBJ2-7, with D perhaps matching TRBD1 (6 bases). The V and J ends lost 5 bases and 5 bases respectively, with 19 bases between them. The CDR3 is made up of 15 amino acids. Germline V gene sequence: CDR1 SGHVS, CDR2 FQNEAQ. CDR3 DNA: TGTGCCAGCAGCCCCCCACAGGGTCCCTTGGACGAGCAGTACTTC. The encoded protein is CASSPPQGPLDEQYF. The full variable domain, rest sourced from reference TRBV7-8 and TRBJ2-7, is GAGVSQSPRYKVAKRGQDVALRCDPISGHVSLFWYQQALGQGPEFLTYFQNEAQLDKSGLPSDRFFAERPEGSVSTLKIQRTQQEDSAVYLCASSPPQGPLDEQYFGPGTRLTVT.

V is TRBV5-6 and J is TRBJ2-7; D perhaps matches TRBD1 (6 bases). V lost 2 bases and J lost 7, with 13 bases in between. Looked up from germline, CDR1 is SGHDT and CDR2 is YYEEEE. CDR3 length: 13 amino acids. CDR3 DNA: TGTGCCAGCAGCTTAAACAGGGTTGGAGAGCAGTACTTC. Translation: CASSLNRVGEQYF.

The chain has TRBV27 and TRBJ2-5; weak D call: TRBD1 (6 bases). The CDR3 covers 16 residues. From germline, CDR1 is MNHEY and CDR2 SMNVEV (reference sequence). V gave up 2 bases and J gave up 5 bases, with 18 bases separating them. CDR3 protein: CASSLQARAGVETQYF. DNA for the CDR3: TGTGCCAGCAGTTTACAGGCAAGGGCAGGGGTTGAGACCCAGTACTTC.

V usage is TRBV15 and J usage is TRBJ2-6; 7 positions agree with TRBD1. V lost 3 bases and J lost 1; bases outside the gene matches: 6. This CDR3 has 17 residues. Germline CDR1 reads LNHNV; CDR2 reads YYDKDF (reference sequence). CDR3 coding DNA: TGTGCCACCAGCAGGGGGACAGAGTCTTCTGGGGCCAACGTCCTGACTTTC. Protein sequence: CATSRGTESSGANVLTF.

The V call is TRBV19, the J call TRBJ2-2, with D possibly being TRBD2 (6 bases). Germline values: CDR1 LNHDA, CDR2 SQIVND (reference sequence). With 3 bases removed from V and 7 bases from J, the gap between germline ends came to 15 bases. This CDR3 is built from 15 residues. CDR3 nucleotide sequence: TGTGCCAGTAGTATTCTGGGGGGTAGCAGCGGGGAGCTGTTTTTT. Amino acid sequence: CASSILGGSSGELFF.

This clone has only one observation. The V call is TRBV7-8, the J call TRBJ1-2; 9 nucleotides agree with TRBD1. V lost 4 bases to trimming and J lost 6 bases; unmatched junction nucleotides: 9. Germline V lookup: CDR1 SGHVS, CDR2 FQNEAQ. The CDR3 contains 15 residues. CDR3 amino acids: CASSSTGTGLDGYTF. The CDR3 coding sequence is TGTGCCAGCAGCTCAACCGGGACAGGGTTGGATGGCTACACCTTC.

V is TRBV19 and J is TRBJ2-2; 8 nucleotides align to TRBD1. Germline V gives CDR1 LNHDA, CDR2 SQIVND (reference sequence). This CDR3 has 15 amino acids. V was clipped by 6 bases and J by 5 bases; unmatched bases: 8. The CDR3 bases are TGTGCCAGTAGACCAGACAGGGGAGAAACCGGGGAGCTGTTTTTT. This sequence encodes CASRPDRGETGELFF.

J is TRBJ2-7 and V is TRBV6-1, with 10 bases that match TRBD2. The CDR3 consists of 15 residues. V lost 3 bases and J lost 0; bases outside the gene matches: 2. Germline CDR1 reads MNHNS; CDR2 reads SASEGT. The CDR3 loop reads CASSERTSGSYEQYF. DNA of the CDR3: TGTGCCAGCAGTGAGAGGACTAGCGGCTCCTACGAGCAGTACTTC.

The V and J genes are TRBV27 and TRBJ1-5; perhaps TRBD1 as D (6 bases). CDR1 and CDR2 (germline): MNHEY, SMNVEV (reference sequence). V was shortened by 7 bases and J by 6 bases, with 13 bases between the two germline ends. The CDR3 covers 13 residues. CDR3 sequence: CASKQGPGQPQHF. The CDR3 region has the DNA TGTGCCAGCAAACAGGGACCGGGTCAGCCCCAGCATTTT.

The chain uses TRBV9 and TRBJ2-7, with 10 nucleotides matching TRBD2. The germline V gene encodes CDR1 SGDLS and CDR2 YYNGEE. CDR3 length: 15 residues. Trimming at V came to 0 bases and at J to 7 bases, leaving 7 bases not matched to a gene. The CDR3 spells CASSVAASGRREQYF. The DNA of the CDR3 is TGTGCCAGCAGCGTAGCGGCTAGCGGGAGAAGGGAGCAGTACTTC.